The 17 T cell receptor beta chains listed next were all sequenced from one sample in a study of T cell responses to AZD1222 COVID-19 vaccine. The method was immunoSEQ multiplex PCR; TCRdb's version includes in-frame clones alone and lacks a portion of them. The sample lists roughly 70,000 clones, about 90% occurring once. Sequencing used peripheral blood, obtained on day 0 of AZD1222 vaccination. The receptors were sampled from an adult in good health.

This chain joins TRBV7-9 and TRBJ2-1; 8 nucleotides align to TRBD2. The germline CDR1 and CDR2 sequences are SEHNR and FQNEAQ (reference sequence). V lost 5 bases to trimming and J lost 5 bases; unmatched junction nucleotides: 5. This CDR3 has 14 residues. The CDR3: CASSREGFHNEQFF. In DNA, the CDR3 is TGTGCCAGCAGCCGGGAGGGCTTTCACAATGAGCAGTTCTTC.

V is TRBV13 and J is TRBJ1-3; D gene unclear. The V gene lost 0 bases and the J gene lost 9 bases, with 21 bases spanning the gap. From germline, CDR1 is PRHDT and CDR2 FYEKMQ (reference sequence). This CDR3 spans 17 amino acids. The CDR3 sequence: CASSLGGSGPRLVTIYF. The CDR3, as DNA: TGTGCCAGCAGCTTAGGGGGTTCGGGTCCCCGTTTGGTCACCATATATTTT.

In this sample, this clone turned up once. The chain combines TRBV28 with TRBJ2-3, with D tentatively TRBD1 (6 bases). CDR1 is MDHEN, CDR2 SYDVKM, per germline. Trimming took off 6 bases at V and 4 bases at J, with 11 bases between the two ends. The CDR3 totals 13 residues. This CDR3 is CASSQQGPDTQYF. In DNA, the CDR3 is TGTGCCAGCAGCCAACAGGGTCCAGATACGCAGTATTTT. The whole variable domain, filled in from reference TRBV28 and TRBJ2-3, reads DVKVTQSSRYLVKRTGEKVFLECVQDMDHENMFWYRQDPGLGLRLIYFSYDVKMKEKGDIPEGYSVSREKKERFSLILESASTNQTSMYLCASSQQGPDTQYFGPGTRLTVL.

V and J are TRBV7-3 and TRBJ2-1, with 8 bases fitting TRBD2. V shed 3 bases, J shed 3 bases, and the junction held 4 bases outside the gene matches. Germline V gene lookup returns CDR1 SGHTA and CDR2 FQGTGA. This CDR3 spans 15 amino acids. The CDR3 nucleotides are TGTGCCAGCAGCTTGACTAGCGACCTCTACAATGAGCAGTTCTTC. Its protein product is CASSLTSDLYNEQFF.

The CDR3 spells CASSLMGTTTNEKLFF. CDR3 bases: TGCGCCAGCAGCTTGATGGGGACAACAACTAATGAAAAACTGTTTTTT. This rearrangement joins TRBV5-1 to TRBJ1-4, with a possible D match to TRBD1 (6 bases). CDR1 and CDR2 (germline): SGHRS, YFSETQ. V was cut by 1 base and J by 0 bases, with 10 bases left in between. The CDR3 spans 16 residues.

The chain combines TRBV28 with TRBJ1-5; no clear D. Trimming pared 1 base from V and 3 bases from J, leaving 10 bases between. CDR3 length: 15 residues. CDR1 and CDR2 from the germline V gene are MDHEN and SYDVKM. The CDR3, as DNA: TGTGCCAGCAGTTTATTCCCGGGAGCCAATCAGCCCCAGCATTTT. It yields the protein CASSLFPGANQPQHF.

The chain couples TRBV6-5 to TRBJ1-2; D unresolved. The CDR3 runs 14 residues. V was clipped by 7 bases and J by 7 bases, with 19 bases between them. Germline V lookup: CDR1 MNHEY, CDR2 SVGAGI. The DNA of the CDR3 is TGTGCCAGCACCAGAACCCGGGTCCAAGGTGGCTACACCTTC. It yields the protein CASTRTRVQGGYTF.

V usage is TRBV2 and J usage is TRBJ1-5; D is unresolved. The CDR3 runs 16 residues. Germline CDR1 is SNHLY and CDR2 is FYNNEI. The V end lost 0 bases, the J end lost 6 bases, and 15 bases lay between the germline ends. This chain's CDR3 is CASSEAPPEMGQPQHF. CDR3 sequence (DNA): TGTGCCAGCAGTGAAGCGCCCCCAGAAATGGGTCAGCCCCAGCATTTT.

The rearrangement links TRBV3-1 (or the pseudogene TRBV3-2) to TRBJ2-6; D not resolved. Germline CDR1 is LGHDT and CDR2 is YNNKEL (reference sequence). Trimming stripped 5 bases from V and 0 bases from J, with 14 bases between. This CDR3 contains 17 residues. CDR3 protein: CASSSPPRPSGANVLTF. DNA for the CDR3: TGTGCCAGCAGCTCCCCCCCGCGGCCCTCTGGGGCCAACGTCCTGACTTTC.

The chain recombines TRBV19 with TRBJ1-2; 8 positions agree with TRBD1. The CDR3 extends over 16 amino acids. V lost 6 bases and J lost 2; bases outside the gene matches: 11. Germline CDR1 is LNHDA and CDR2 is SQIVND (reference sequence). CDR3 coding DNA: TGTGCCAGTAGCATTGTCCAGGGGGCAGGCAACTATGGCTACACCTTC. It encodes CASSIVQGAGNYGYTF.

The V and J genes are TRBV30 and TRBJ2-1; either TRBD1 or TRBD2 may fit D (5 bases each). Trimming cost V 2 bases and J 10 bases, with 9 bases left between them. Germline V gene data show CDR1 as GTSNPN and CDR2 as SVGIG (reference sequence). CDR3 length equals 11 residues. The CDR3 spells CAWSFRDEQFF. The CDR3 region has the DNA TGTGCCTGGAGTTTCCGGGACGAGCAGTTCTTC.

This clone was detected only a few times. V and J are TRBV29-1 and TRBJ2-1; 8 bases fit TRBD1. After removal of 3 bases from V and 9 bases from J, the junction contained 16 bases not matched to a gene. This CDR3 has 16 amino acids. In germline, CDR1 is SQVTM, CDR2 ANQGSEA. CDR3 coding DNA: TGCAGCGTTGAGTCTGGGTGGGGCAGGGGGCGACCTGAGCAGTTCTTC. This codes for CSVESGWGRGRPEQFF.

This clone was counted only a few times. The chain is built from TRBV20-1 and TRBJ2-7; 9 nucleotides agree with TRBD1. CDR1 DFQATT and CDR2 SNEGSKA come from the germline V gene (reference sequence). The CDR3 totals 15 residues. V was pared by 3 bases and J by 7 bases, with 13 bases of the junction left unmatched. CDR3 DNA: TGCAGTGCTAGTGACGCCGGGACAGGGAACCAAGAGCAGTACTTC. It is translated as CSASDAGTGNQEQYF.

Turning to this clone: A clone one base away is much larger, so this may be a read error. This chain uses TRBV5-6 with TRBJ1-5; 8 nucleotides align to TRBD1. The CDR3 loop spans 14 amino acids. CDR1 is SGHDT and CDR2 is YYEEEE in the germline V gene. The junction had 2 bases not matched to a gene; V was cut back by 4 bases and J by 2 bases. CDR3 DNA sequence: TGTGCCAGCAGCCAGGGACAGGGCAATCAGCCCCAGCATTTT. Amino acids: CASSQGQGNQPQHF.

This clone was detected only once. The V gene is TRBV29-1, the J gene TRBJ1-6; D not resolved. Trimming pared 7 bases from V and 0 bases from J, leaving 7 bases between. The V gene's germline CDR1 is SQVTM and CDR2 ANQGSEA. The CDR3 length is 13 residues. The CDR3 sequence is CSARSSYNSPLHF. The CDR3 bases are TGCAGCGCTAGATCCTCCTATAATTCACCCCTCCACTTT.

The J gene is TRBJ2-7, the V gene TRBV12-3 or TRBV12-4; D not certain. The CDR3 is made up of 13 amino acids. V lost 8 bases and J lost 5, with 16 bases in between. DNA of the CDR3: TGTGCCAGCCAATTTGAGAGTCGCAACGAGCAGTACTTC. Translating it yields CASQFESRNEQYF.

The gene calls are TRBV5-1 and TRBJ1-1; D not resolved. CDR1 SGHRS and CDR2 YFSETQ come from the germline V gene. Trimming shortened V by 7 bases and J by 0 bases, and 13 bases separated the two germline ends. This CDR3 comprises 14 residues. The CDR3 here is CASRIGWMNTEAFF. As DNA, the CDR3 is TGCGCCAGCCGCATAGGCTGGATGAACACTGAAGCTTTCTTT.